This paragraph covers one T cell receptor beta chain sequence. Its specificity is not known. The data derive from a study of identical twins. The study, taken as a whole, reports: Zero-insertion results could be subject to partial confounding by invariant MAIT and iNKT cells.

Unique molecular identifiers were present on the cDNA, which also gained a universal primer site by template switching. A single record per CDR3 protein comes from TCRdb applying MiXCR to the 5' RACE reads. The table lists about 530,000 distinct CDR3 sequences, 13% to 15% of them singletons, with 0.35% to 0.45% in the top ten. These data are also associated with another study on yellow fever vaccine responses in identical twins.

Sequencing input: CD4+ T cells sorted from blood. The sequence came from a woman aged 18-35 years in good health.

CDR3 DNA sequence: TGTGCCAGCAGCCAAGCTCTAGCGGGAACCTCCTACGAGCAGTACTTC. It codes for CASSQALAGTSYEQYF. This chain links TRBV3-1 with TRBJ2-7; 9 bases line up with TRBD2. The CDR3 has 16 residues. V shed 1 base, J shed 0 bases, and the junction held 4 bases outside the gene matches. Per germline, CDR1 LGHDT and CDR2 YNNKEL (reference sequence).